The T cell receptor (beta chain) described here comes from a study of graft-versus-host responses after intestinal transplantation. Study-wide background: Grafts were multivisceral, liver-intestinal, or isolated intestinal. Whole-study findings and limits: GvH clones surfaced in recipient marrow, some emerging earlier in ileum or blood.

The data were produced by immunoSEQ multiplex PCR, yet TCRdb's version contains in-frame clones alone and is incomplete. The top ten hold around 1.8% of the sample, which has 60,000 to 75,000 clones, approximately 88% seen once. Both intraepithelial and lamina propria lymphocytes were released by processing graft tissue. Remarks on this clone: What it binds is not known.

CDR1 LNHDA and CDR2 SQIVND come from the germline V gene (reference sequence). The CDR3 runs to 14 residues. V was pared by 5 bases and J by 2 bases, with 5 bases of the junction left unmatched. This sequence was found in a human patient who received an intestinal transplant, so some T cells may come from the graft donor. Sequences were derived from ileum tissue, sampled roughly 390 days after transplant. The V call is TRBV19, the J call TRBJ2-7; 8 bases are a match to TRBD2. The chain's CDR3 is CASSYSGSPYEQYF. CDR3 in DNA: TGTGCCAGTAGTTACAGCGGGAGCCCCTACGAGCAGTACTTC.